A single sample gave rise to the 32 T cell receptor beta chains below, sequenced in a study of cytomegalovirus exposure and HLA in healthy donors. Amplification used 60 Vbeta primers and 13 Jbeta primers. Only in-frame clones appear in the TCRdb table, and some are missing; sequencing was by immunoSEQ multiplex PCR. This table holds 180,000 or so clones, roughly 80% found once. Input material: PBMCs. Receptors were obtained from a young woman in good health and CMV-seropositive.

The chain uses TRBV9 and TRBJ2-4, with D possibly being TRBD1 (5 bases). The CDR3 runs 14 residues. V gave up 0 bases and J gave up 5 bases, with 9 bases separating them. Germline CDR1 is SGDLS and CDR2 is YYNGEE. CDR3 bases: TGTGCCAGCAGCGTAGGACAGTCCCAAAACATTCAGTACTTC. It yields the protein CASSVGQSQNIQYF.

This chain connects TRBV5-1 to TRBJ1-1; tentatively, D is TRBD1 (5 bases). The germline CDR1 and CDR2 sequences are SGHRS and YFSETQ. This CDR3 has 13 residues. Trimming left V 3 bases short and J 5 bases short, with 11 bases between. The CDR3 spells CASSWGGRTEAFF. DNA of the CDR3: TGCGCCAGCAGCTGGGGGGGTCGGACTGAAGCTTTCTTT.

The CDR3 coding sequence is TGTGCCAGCAACCCCCCAGGCGAAGCCAAAAACATTCAGTACTTC. It specifies CASNPPGEAKNIQYF. The genes are TRBV7-9 and TRBJ2-4; D is uncertain. The CDR3 totals 15 residues. CDR1 and CDR2 (germline): SEHNR, FQNEAQ (reference sequence). V lost 7 bases to trimming and J lost 0 bases, with 13 bases between them.

The rearrangement uses TRBV5-1 and TRBJ2-3; 9 bases map to TRBD2. Per germline, CDR1 SGHRS and CDR2 YFSETQ. The CDR3 totals 16 residues. V dropped 4 bases and J dropped 2; count of bases not matched to a gene: 8. CDR3 region: CASSQRAGGDTDTQYF. The CDR3 nucleotides are TGCGCCAGCAGCCAAAGAGCGGGGGGCGACACAGATACGCAGTATTTT.

V gene TRBV11-2 combines with J gene TRBJ2-5, with D possibly TRBD2 on 5 matching bases. CDR3 length: 13 amino acids. Trimming removed 3 bases from V and 5 bases from J, with 10 bases in between. From germline, CDR1 is SGHAT and CDR2 FQNNGV. DNA of the CDR3: TGTGCCAGCAGCTTTATCCCGGGGGAGACCCAGTACTTC. It yields the protein CASSFIPGETQYF.

The genes are TRBV7-8 and TRBJ1-1; D perhaps matches TRBD1 (5 bases). Germline CDR1 and CDR2: SGHVS and FQNEAQ. Trimming removed 3 bases at V and 0 bases at J, with 8 bases between. The CDR3 contains 14 residues. CDR3 region: CASSFGRVNTEAFF. The CDR3 DNA is TGTGCCAGCAGCTTTGGCAGGGTGAACACTGAAGCTTTCTTT. Full variable domain (missing parts from reference TRBV7-8 and TRBJ1-1): GAGVSQSPRYKVAKRGQDVALRCDPISGHVSLFWYQQALGQGPEFLTYFQNEAQLDKSGLPSDRFFAERPEGSVSTLKIQRTQQEDSAVYLCASSFGRVNTEAFFGQGTRLTVV.

The J gene is TRBJ1-6, the V gene TRBV5-1; no clear D gene. The CDR3 is made up of 15 amino acids. The V gene lost 0 bases and the J gene lost 10 bases, with 14 bases spanning the gap. Germline CDR1 is SGHRS and CDR2 is YFSETQ. For the CDR3, the DNA is TGCGCCAGCAGCTTGGATCCGGGTCCGCAGTCACCCCTCCACTTT. Its protein product is CASSLDPGPQSPLHF.

The J gene is TRBJ2-7, the V gene TRBV5-1; D unclear. V lost 1 base and J 7 bases, leaving 12 bases between the germline ends. The germline V gene encodes CDR1 SGHRS and CDR2 YFSETQ. CDR3 length equals 13 residues. The CDR3 loop is CASSLQDPGEQYF. The DNA of the CDR3 is TGCGCCAGCAGCTTGCAAGACCCAGGAGAGCAGTACTTC.

This clone has just one count. The J gene is TRBJ1-2, the V gene TRBV5-6; no clear D. The V end was cut by 4 bases, the J end by 8 bases, with 18 bases between. Germline CDR1 and CDR2: SGHDT and YYEEEE. The CDR3 loop spans 14 amino acids. The CDR3 here is CASSQLVGEGGYTF. The CDR3 DNA follows: TGTGCCAGCAGCCAACTAGTCGGAGAAGGAGGCTACACCTTC.

The V gene is TRBV11-2, the J gene TRBJ2-2; D gene ambiguous. The CDR3 spans 12 residues. The V and J ends lost 5 bases and 5 bases respectively, with 6 bases between them. Looked up from germline, CDR1 is SGHAT and CDR2 is FQNNGV. The chain's CDR3 is CASSPPTGELFF. CDR3 sequence (DNA): TGTGCCAGCAGCCCCCCGACCGGGGAGCTGTTTTTT.

The V gene is TRBV30, the J gene TRBJ2-7, with D perhaps matching TRBD1 (6 bases). The CDR3 covers 13 residues. CDR1 GTSNPN and CDR2 SVGIG come from the germline V gene (reference sequence). Trimming left V 2 bases short and J 5 bases short, with 13 bases between. In DNA form, the CDR3 reads TGTGCCTGGAGTCCGGGACAAATAGACGAGCAGTACTTC. Protein product: CAWSPGQIDEQYF.

The chain uses TRBV25-1 and TRBJ1-4; possible D gene TRBD1, 6 bases. The germline V gene encodes CDR1 MGHDK and CDR2 SYGVNS. The V end was cut by 5 bases, the J end by 4 bases, with 14 bases between. CDR3 length: 15 residues. The CDR3, as DNA: TGTGCCAGCAGTTCCAGGACAGCCGGTAATGAAAAACTGTTTTTT. It yields the protein CASSSRTAGNEKLFF. Complete variable domain (other parts from reference TRBV25-1 and TRBJ1-4): EADIYQTPRYLVIGTGKKITLECSQTMGHDKMYWYQQDPGMELHLIHYSYGVNSTEKGDLSSESTVSRIRTEHFPLTLESARPSHTSQYLCASSSRTAGNEKLFFGSGTQLSVL.

This clone was observed a handful of times. The chain couples TRBV2 to TRBJ1-1; D remains ambiguous. The V end was cut by 6 bases, the J end by 1 base, with 9 bases between. This CDR3 is built from 13 residues. Germline V gene data show CDR1 as SNHLY and CDR2 as FYNNEI. CDR3 region: CASSLDPNTEAFF. The DNA of the CDR3 is TGTGCCAGCAGCCTAGACCCGAACACTGAAGCTTTCTTT.

This chain links TRBV27 with TRBJ1-2, with D maybe TRBD1 (6 bases). CDR3 length: 12 residues. Germline CDR1 is MNHEY and CDR2 is SMNVEV (reference sequence). The germline V and J ends were trimmed by 8 bases and 6 bases, with 13 bases remaining between them. CDR3 residues: CASRRGSHGYTF. In DNA, the CDR3 is TGTGCCAGCCGCAGGGGCTCTCATGGCTACACCTTC.

The J gene is TRBJ1-6, the V gene TRBV6-5, with D unclear. This CDR3 has 15 residues. Germline V gene sequence: CDR1 MNHEY, CDR2 SVGAGI. Trimming took off 0 bases at V and 8 bases at J, with 11 bases between the two ends. CDR3 sequence: CASSYSAFAHSPLHF. CDR3 bases: TGTGCCAGCAGTTACTCGGCCTTCGCCCATTCACCCCTCCACTTT.

This sequence joins TRBV15 and TRBJ2-5; TRBD1 might be the D (5 bases). V was trimmed by 0 bases and J by 4 bases, leaving 9 bases between them. This CDR3 region has 14 residues. CDR1 and CDR2 from the germline V gene are LNHNV and YYDKDF (reference sequence). Here the CDR3 DNA reads TGTGCCACCAGCAGAGATCAGGGTGCAGAGACCCAGTACTTC. Its translation: CATSRDQGAETQYF.

The chain joins TRBV15 to TRBJ2-4; a weak D match, TRBD1 (6 bases). The CDR3 spans 13 residues. Germline CDR1 and CDR2: LNHNV and YYDKDF (reference sequence). The V gene lost 3 bases and the J gene lost 16 bases, with 19 bases spanning the gap. CDR3 sequence (DNA): TGTGCCACCAGCAGGCTAACAGGGAAGGTTCTTTACTTC. Protein sequence: CATSRLTGKVLYF. Based on the CDR3 plus reference TRBV15 and TRBJ2-4, the full variable domain is DAMVIQNPRYQVTQFGKPVTLSCSQTLNHNVMYWYQQKSSQAPKLLFHYYDKDFNNEADTPDNFQSRRPNTSFCFLDIRSPGLGDTAMYLCATSRLTGKVLYFGAGTRLSVL.

The rearrangement uses TRBV5-1 and TRBJ2-3; TRBD2 matches at 14 bases. V was pared by 4 bases and J by 5 bases, with 9 bases of the junction left unmatched. The CDR3 length is 17 residues. The germline CDR1 and CDR2 sequences are SGHRS and YFSETQ. The CDR3 sequence is CASSPPRLAGGQDTQYF. CDR3 sequence (DNA): TGCGCCAGCAGCCCGCCGCGACTAGCGGGGGGGCAAGATACGCAGTATTTT.

The chain has TRBV11-2 and TRBJ1-6; no definite D call. V was pared by 2 bases and J by 0 bases, with 11 bases between. Germline V gives CDR1 SGHAT, CDR2 FQNNGV. CDR3 length equals 17 residues. CDR3 sequence: CASSLTAGSSYNSPLHF. In DNA, the CDR3 is TGTGCCAGCAGCTTAACGGCAGGTAGCTCCTATAATTCACCCCTCCACTTT.

The chain joins TRBV7-3 to TRBJ2-1; 7 bases are shared with TRBD1. With 2 bases clipped from V and 7 bases from J, the junction kept 5 bases outside the gene matches. Germline V gives CDR1 SGHTA, CDR2 FQGTGA. This CDR3 comprises 14 residues. The CDR3 sequence is CASSLGDRPNEQFF. CDR3 bases: TGTGCCAGCAGCTTAGGGGACAGACCTAATGAGCAGTTCTTC.

The genes are TRBV10-3 and TRBJ2-7, with 7 bases identical to TRBD1. Germline lookup yields CDR1 ENHRY and CDR2 SYGVKD. The CDR3 runs 12 residues. V dropped 9 bases and J dropped 7; count of bases not matched to a gene: 9. CDR3 sequence: CAIDEGAGEQYF. As DNA, the CDR3 is TGTGCCATAGATGAGGGGGCAGGGGAGCAGTACTTC.

The rearrangement links TRBV7-8 to TRBJ2-7; 11 nucleotides match TRBD2. The CDR3 covers 15 residues. J gave up 0 bases and V 6 bases, and 4 bases lay outside the gene matches. Per the germline V gene, CDR1 is SGHVS and CDR2 is FQNEAQ. CDR3 DNA: TGTGCCAGCAGTTGGGGACTAGCGGCCTCCTACGAGCAGTACTTC. Translation gives CASSWGLAASYEQYF.

This chain connects TRBV4-1 to TRBJ2-7, with D perhaps TRBD2 (5 bases). V gave up 7 bases and J gave up 7 bases, with 20 bases separating them. From germline, CDR1 is MGHRA and CDR2 YSYEKL. CDR3 size: 14 residues. The chain's CDR3 is CASTPEGEGGEQYF. CDR3 bases: TGCGCCAGCACCCCCGAAGGAGAGGGCGGTGAGCAGTACTTC.

The V gene is TRBV9, the J gene TRBJ1-1, with D tentatively TRBD1 (5 bases). The CDR3 covers 14 residues. V lost 6 bases and J 0 bases, leaving 12 bases between the germline ends. The germline V gene encodes CDR1 SGDLS and CDR2 YYNGEE. CDR3 in amino acids: CASTRAQVNTEAFF. Here the CDR3 DNA reads TGTGCCAGCACCCGCGCACAGGTGAACACTGAAGCTTTCTTT.

The chain recombines TRBV6-1 with TRBJ1-5; weak D call: TRBD1 (6 bases). Trimming took 4 bases from V and 7 from J, leaving 14 bases between them. Germline V gene lookup returns CDR1 MNHNS and CDR2 SASEGT. This CDR3 is 14 amino acids long. CDR3 nucleotide sequence: TGTGCCAGCAGTGGACAGGTCTTCGGGCAGCCCCAGCATTTT. Translation: CASSGQVFGQPQHF.

Here the CDR3 reads CASSLRLGNTGELFF. Written as DNA, the CDR3 is TGTGCCAGTAGTCTACGACTGGGGAACACCGGGGAGCTGTTTTTT. The chain employs TRBV19 and TRBJ2-2; D not certain. Trimming removed 5 bases from V and 1 base from J, with 11 bases in between. The CDR3 sequence is 15 residues long. Germline V gene sequence: CDR1 LNHDA, CDR2 SQIVND (reference sequence).

This chain joins TRBV30 and TRBJ1-2, with D uncertain. The germline V gene encodes CDR1 GTSNPN and CDR2 SVGIG (reference sequence). The ends were cut back, 3 bases at V and 7 bases at J, with 15 bases in the middle. The CDR3 covers 13 residues. The CDR3 DNA reads TGTGCCTGGAGGGACTCCGACCTAGGTGGCTACACCTTC. Protein sequence: CAWRDSDLGGYTF.

This clone was counted between two and nine times. V is TRBV5-6 and J is TRBJ2-3; 9 bases match TRBD2. The CDR3 consists of 15 residues. V shed 0 bases, J shed 5 bases, and the junction held 4 bases outside the gene matches. CDR1 and CDR2 from the germline V gene are SGHDT and YYEEEE. CDR3 nucleotides: TGTGCCAGCAGCTTGGGCGGCGGGGGGGAAGATACGCAGTATTTT. It is translated as CASSLGGGGEDTQYF.

CDR3 loop: CASSAEGSTGYYNEQFF. The CDR3 DNA sequence: TGTGCCAGCAGCGCAGAGGGAAGCACCGGCTACTACAATGAGCAGTTCTTC. The chain links TRBV9 to TRBJ2-1; possible D gene TRBD2, 5 bases. CDR1 and CDR2 from the germline V gene are SGDLS and YYNGEE. CDR3 length: 17 amino acids. Deletions cut 3 bases from V and 3 bases from J, with 19 bases between.

This chain joins TRBV9 and TRBJ2-2, with 8 nucleotides matching TRBD1. Germline-derived CDR1 and CDR2 are SGDLS and YYNGEE. CDR3 length: 17 amino acids. With 3 bases clipped from V and 4 bases from J, the junction kept 11 bases outside the gene matches. CDR3 coding DNA: TGTGCCAGCAGCGCGACAATCCGGGACAGGCCCACCGGGGAGCTGTTTTTT. Its protein product is CASSATIRDRPTGELFF. Looking up the rest from reference TRBV9 and TRBJ2-2 gives the full variable domain: DSGVTQTPKHLITATGQRVTLRCSPRSGDLSVYWYQQSLDQGLQFLIQYYNGEERAKGNILERFSAQQFPDLHSELNLSSLELGDSALYFCASSATIRDRPTGELFFGEGSRLTVL.

The CDR3 region is CASSRMGGDRYNEQFF. Written as DNA, the CDR3 is TGTGCCAGCAGCCGGATGGGGGGAGACCGATACAATGAGCAGTTCTTC. The chain joins TRBV7-3 to TRBJ2-1; D is possibly TRBD2 (6 bases). V lost 5 bases, J lost 4 bases, and 18 bases lay in between. CDR1 and CDR2 from the germline V gene are SGHTA and FQGTGA. The CDR3 contains 16 residues. Full variable domain (rest looked up from reference TRBV7-3 and TRBJ2-1): GAGVSQTPSNKVTEKGKYVELRCDPISGHTALYWYRQSLGQGPEFLIYFQGTGAADDSGLPNDRFFAVRPEGSVSTLKIQRTERGDSAVYLCASSRMGGDRYNEQFFGPGTRLTVL.

The chain links TRBV28 to TRBJ1-4; TRBD1 aligns across 9 bases. Trimming cost V 7 bases and J 8 bases; bases outside gene matches: 11. CDR1 and CDR2 from the germline V gene are MDHEN and SYDVKM. The CDR3 spans 15 residues. In DNA, the CDR3 is TGTGCCAGCACCGTGCCGGGACAGGGCGGCGAAAAACTGTTTTTT. Translation gives CASTVPGQGGEKLFF.